This entry features one T cell receptor beta chain sequence. Sequencing was performed with immunoSEQ multiplex PCR; in TCRdb, only in-frame clones are kept and a portion is missing. The sample holds tens of thousands of clones, just over 85% seen once. The CDR3 length is 16 residues. Germline V gene lookup returns CDR1 SGHRS and CDR2 YFSETQ. V trimming: 0 bases; J trimming: 4 bases; junction bases outside the gene matches: 6. This record comes from a study of blood T cell repertoires in COVID-19. The chain uses TRBV5-1 and TRBJ2-5; 10 bases match TRBD2. This sequence originates from a man in his forties or fifties with active or convalescent COVID-19. Material: peripheral blood. CDR3 nucleotides: TGCGCCAGCAGCTTGGAAGGCCTAGCGGGGGTAGAGACCCAGTACTTC. It is translated as CASSLEGLAGVETQYF.